The next 9 T cell receptor beta chains were all read from a single sample in a study of response to subunit inactivated influenza vaccine. TCRdb independently ran MiXCR on the RT-PCR reads; one entry per CDR3 protein. This table holds about 700,000 distinct CDR3 sequences, around 16% found once. The sequencing here drew on PBMCs from blood, taken 11 to 12 days after vaccination. The receptors were sampled from a man between 45 and 60 years old who received an inactivated influenza vaccine.

The chain links TRBV2 to TRBJ1-4; no reliable D call. V gave up 0 bases and J gave up 7 bases, with 6 bases separating them. Per germline, CDR1 SNHLY and CDR2 FYNNEI. There are 13 residues in the CDR3. The CDR3 loop is CASSEANGEKLFF. CDR3 coding DNA: TGTGCCAGCAGTGAAGCCAACGGTGAAAAACTGTTTTTT.

Only a few counts were recorded for this clonotype. The V and J genes are TRBV7-6 and TRBJ2-7; no clear D. Germline assignment: CDR1 SGHVS and CDR2 FNYEAQ. Between the trimmed V and J ends, which lost 2 bases and 6 bases, there was a span of 8 bases. The CDR3 has 12 residues. DNA of the CDR3: TGTGCCAGCAGCTTAAGTCCTGGCGAGCAGTACTTC. This codes for CASSLSPGEQYF.

The chain uses TRBV29-1 and TRBJ2-7; D not certain. Per germline, CDR1 SQVTM and CDR2 ANQGSEA. Deletions cut 7 bases from V and 6 bases from J, with 13 bases between. The CDR3 runs to 11 residues. CDR3 region: CSGIRAAEQYF. The CDR3 region has the DNA TGCAGCGGTATAAGGGCTGCCGAGCAGTACTTC.

The chain links TRBV15 to TRBJ1-2, with a weak D call TRBD1 (5 bases). V was clipped by 0 bases and J by 8 bases, with 16 bases between them. Germline CDR1 is LNHNV and CDR2 is YYDKDF (reference sequence). The CDR3 is made up of 15 amino acids. DNA of the CDR3: TGTGCCACCAGCAGAGAAGGTTCAGGGCGGGAAGGCTACACCTTC. This sequence encodes CATSREGSGREGYTF.

Only a few counts were recorded for this clonotype. The rearrangement uses TRBV7-9 and TRBJ2-3; D remains unclear. V dropped 6 bases and J dropped 2 bases, with 15 bases sitting between them. CDR1 and CDR2 from the germline V gene are SEHNR and FQNEAQ (reference sequence). This CDR3 is built from 15 residues. CDR3 amino acids: CASSVYRTFTDTQYF. CDR3 nucleotides: TGTGCCAGCAGTGTCTACCGCACGTTCACAGATACGCAGTATTTT. The full variable domain, rest sourced from reference TRBV7-9 and TRBJ2-3, is DTGVSQNPRHKITKRGQNVTFRCDPISEHNRLYWYRQTLGQGPEFLTYFQNEAQLEKSRLLSDRFSAERPKGSFSTLEIQRTEQGDSAMYLCASSVYRTFTDTQYFGPGTRLTVL.

The chain is built from TRBV10-2 and TRBJ2-1; possible D gene TRBD2, 6 bases. Trimming shortened V by 2 bases and J by 7 bases, and 9 bases separated the two germline ends. Germline values: CDR1 WSHSY, CDR2 SAAADI. This CDR3 comprises 13 residues. CDR3 amino acids: CASSEDGGNEQFF. The DNA of the CDR3 is TGCGCCAGCAGTGAGGATGGGGGGAATGAGCAGTTCTTC.

J is TRBJ2-5 and V is TRBV6-5; 14 bases align to TRBD2. There are 15 residues in the CDR3. Germline values: CDR1 MNHEY, CDR2 SVGAGI. V lost 4 bases to trimming and J lost 5 bases; unmatched junction nucleotides: 3. CDR3 nucleotides: TGTGCCAGCAGTTCCGGGACTAGCGGGAGTGAGACCCAGTACTTC. This codes for CASSSGTSGSETQYF.

This clonotype was detected only a few times. The chain joins TRBV2 to TRBJ1-5; the D is unclear. This CDR3 has 14 amino acids. Germline values: CDR1 SNHLY, CDR2 FYNNEI. Trimming left V 6 bases short and J 0 bases short, with 9 bases between. The CDR3 nucleotides are TGTGCCAGCAGGGAGGAGCTTAGCAATCAGCCCCAGCATTTT. This sequence encodes CASREELSNQPQHF.

This chain links TRBV5-5 with TRBJ1-4, with D possibly matching TRBD1 (5 bases). This CDR3 has 15 residues. V was pared by 5 bases and J by 1 base, with 12 bases between. Germline V gene lookup returns CDR1 SGHKS and CDR2 YYEKEE (reference sequence). CDR3 protein: CASRTQGRTNEKLFF. As DNA, the CDR3 is TGTGCCAGCAGAACCCAGGGAAGAACTAATGAAAAACTGTTTTTT.